This T cell receptor beta chain was sequenced in a study of blood T cell repertoires in COVID-19. Study-wide context: Samples representing acute and convalescent COVID-19 were sourced from the United States, Italy and Spain. Sources were T cells, B-cell-depleted T cells, or PBMCs; the material itself was cDNA or gDNA.

The CDR3 contains 14 residues. Germline CDR1 reads MNHEY; CDR2 reads SMNVEV (reference sequence). The junction had 7 bases not matched to a gene; V was cut back by 3 bases and J by 7 bases. Per the study methods: Amplification with reference gene primers provided the estimates of nucleated cell counts. Assay: immunoSEQ multiplex PCR; the TCRdb copy retains only in-frame clones and omits some. For V, J and clone size, that table is used; D and trimming come from the DNA. The top ten hold 6.2% of the sample, which has around 100,000 clones, about 88% seen once. The clonotype comes from a human donor in a cohort sampled during active COVID-19. Sequenced material: peripheral blood. The rearrangement joins TRBV27 to TRBJ1-2, with TRBD1 matching over 8 bases. CDR3 coding DNA: TGTGCCAGCAGTTTTAGTCAGGGGGCAGGTGGCTACACCTTC. Amino acids: CASSFSQGAGGYTF.